This T cell receptor beta chain was captured in a study of siplizumab effects on memory and regulatory T cells (dated by TCRdb to between 2017 and 2020). Background on the whole study: The effect of the anti-CD2 antibody siplizumab on alloreactive T-cell subsets was examined in allogeneic mixed lymphocyte reactions constructed from human PBMCs.

In this sample, this clone turned up a few times. What this receptor recognizes is not known. It has no much larger one-base neighbor in the sample; base qualities were not kept. Sorted unstimulated T cells, along with proliferating T cells recovered from mixed lymphocyte reactions, underwent TCRbeta CDR3 sequencing. Fresh whole blood from nine to ten HLA-typed healthy donors was used as the source from which PBMCs were isolated. Unstimulated CD4+ regulatory T cells were FACS-sorted to map the origin of alloreactive clones. Study-wide findings and limitations: Because sequences below about 10^-5 frequency were poorly captured, only a minor fraction of alloreactive clones could be mapped to unstimulated subsets. Among mappable alloreactive CD4+ clones, an average Treg-derived fraction of approximately 73% was observed with siplizumab, compared with roughly 27% in control reactions. Whether proliferating Tregs from siplizumab cultures were suppressive was not functionally confirmed. Unstimulated naive T cells appeared more diverse than memory T cells, and naive cells seemed to contribute substantially to the alloresponse. Siplizumab significantly lowered the cumulative frequency of alloreactive sequences that could be traced to unstimulated CD4+ memory T cells. Roughly 75-96% of proliferating CD4+ or CD8+ clones could not be assigned a naive or memory phenotype.

The library came from the immunoSEQ multiplex PCR assay. Each sample had some 94,000 TCR templates assayed by the deep sequencing platform. Genomic DNA extracted from sorted T cells was used for TCRbeta CDR3 sequencing. Turning to the authors' computational methods: The R programming language was used for clonal analysis of the TCRbeta CDR3 data. Alloreactive CD4+ and CD8+ clones were defined by comparing unstimulated samples with post-reaction CFSE-low samples. By matching sequences to the repertoires of sorted unstimulated Treg and non-Treg cells, each alloreactive CD4+ clone was assigned a regulatory or non-regulatory origin. Here the immuneACCESS table is served through TCRdb, limited to in-frame sequences with V and J called. Missing clones are a known gap in these copies; in checked studies unresolved V genes cover under half, and the rest lacks a known reason. Clonal size and the V and J genes are those of that table, whereas D and trimming came from the DNA. The sample records 100,000 or so clones, about 91% of which are singletons. Of the sample, around 0.73% is held by the ten largest clones.

The CDR3 runs 15 amino acids, cysteine and phenylalanine included. The CDR3 DNA has 45 bases and is translated from base 1. The V and J ends are trimmed by 8 bases and 0 bases, leaving 16 bases between them. CDR1 and CDR2, looked up from the germline V gene (reference sequence), are LNHDA and SQIVND. The chain is made from TRBV19 and TRBJ1-1; confidence is insufficient to name the D gene. The sequenced sample consisted of Tregs sorted from blood. The source of this sequence is a human donor in good health. This receptor carries the CDR3 CASQRTVVMNTEAFF. The sequence in DNA is TGTGCCAGTCAACGGACGGTGGTTATGAACACTGAAGCTTTCTTT.